This entry concerns a single TCR beta chain. Antigen unknown. The sample's time point: week 11, during vaccination. What each vaccine dose contained was 300 ug of mutant IDH1 20-mer peptide, accompanied by topical imiquimod. This sample was taken from a study of a mutant IDH1 vaccine in newly diagnosed glioma. Whole-study context: Of treated patients, approximately 62% were men and roughly 40% women, averaging 40.4 years.

Study-wide findings and caveats: Evidence of vaccine-induced immune responses was documented in approximately 93% of patients. Alterations occurring in top peripheral T cell clonotypes seemed unrelated to pseudoprogression.

Clones were sequenced by immunoSEQ multiplex PCR, and TCRdb holds only the in-frame ones, with some missing. The profile shows tens of thousands of clones, approximately 84% of them singletons. CDR1 is LGHNA and CDR2 is YSLEER in the germline V gene. Trimming stripped 1 base from V and 0 bases from J, with 4 bases between. This CDR3 has 13 amino acids. The chain combines TRBV4-3 with TRBJ2-7; D remains unclear. The clonotype was recovered from a woman aged 50 to 65 with glioma. The specimen was PBMCs, collected from a glioma patient whose treatment included an IDH1 peptide vaccine. In DNA form, the CDR3 reads TGCGCCAGCAGCCAAGGGGTCTCCTACGAGCAGTACTTC. Translated, it gives CASSQGVSYEQYF.